These 21 T cell receptor beta chains were all obtained from the same sample, sequenced in a study of CD8 T cells in Susac syndrome. Reverse transcription of roughly 0.45 to 1 ug RNA used random hexamers. TCRdb re-derived calls from the immunoSEQ multiplex PCR reads in MiXCR, one entry per CDR3 protein. There are a few hundred thousand distinct CDR3 sequences in the sample; 90% to 95% occur only once, and less than 0.08% lies in the top ten. Sequencing was performed on CD4+ T cells from PBMCs. The receptors come from a human donor with multiple sclerosis.

The chain couples TRBV29-1 to TRBJ2-5, with 7 bases aligning to TRBD2. CDR1 and CDR2 from the germline V gene are SQVTM and ANQGSEA. The CDR3 is 13 residues long. V lost 3 bases, J lost 8 bases, and 9 bases stayed unmatched. CDR3 nucleotide sequence: TGCAGCGTTGAGCTCCTAGCGGCAGTTACCCAGTACTTC. Protein: CSVELLAAVTQYF.

The chain joins TRBV18 to TRBJ2-1, with a possible D match to TRBD1 (6 bases). V was clipped by 3 bases and J by 6 bases, with 18 bases between them. This CDR3 is 16 amino acids long. From germline, CDR1 is KGHSH and CDR2 LQKENI. CDR3 residues: CASSPSSGVVGNEQFF. In nucleotides, the CDR3 is TGTGCCAGCTCACCCTCATCAGGGGTAGTCGGCAATGAGCAGTTCTTC.

The CDR3 nucleotides are TGCAGTGCTAGAGAGTTACAGGCCCTCGGGGGCACTGAAGCTTTCTTT. Amino acid sequence: CSARELQALGGTEAFF. V gene TRBV20-1 combines with J gene TRBJ1-1, with D maybe TRBD1 (5 bases). V dropped 0 bases and J dropped 4 bases, with 18 bases sitting between them. The CDR3 has 16 residues. Germline assignment: CDR1 DFQATT and CDR2 SNEGSKA (reference sequence).

The chain uses TRBV27 and TRBJ1-2, with a weak D call TRBD1 (5 bases). The CDR3 has 18 amino acids. CDR1 and CDR2 from the germline V gene are MNHEY and SMNVEV (reference sequence). With 1 base removed from V and 4 bases from J, the gap between germline ends came to 22 bases. CDR3 loop: CASSLYRTRSKIFYGYTF. CDR3 bases: TGTGCCAGCAGTTTATATCGGACAAGAAGTAAGATTTTCTATGGCTACACCTTC.

The V call is TRBV19, the J call TRBJ1-2; no firm D call. The CDR3 extends over 15 amino acids. V lost 9 bases and J lost 1, with 18 bases in between. CDR1 LNHDA and CDR2 SQIVND come from the germline V gene (reference sequence). CDR3 coding DNA: TGTGCCAGCAAAAACGGTCCTAACCGTAACTATGGCTACACCTTC. It codes for CASKNGPNRNYGYTF.

The V and J genes are TRBV20-1 and TRBJ2-5; TRBD1 agrees at 10 bases. The germline gives CDR1 DFQATT, CDR2 SNEGSKA (reference sequence). V lost 0 bases and J lost 4; bases outside the gene matches: 8. The CDR3 consists of 16 residues. The DNA of the CDR3 is TGCAGTGCTAGAGATACCGGGACAGGGGTCCCAGAGACCCAGTACTTC. Amino acids: CSARDTGTGVPETQYF.

The V call is TRBV25-1, the J call TRBJ1-2, with TRBD1 matching 7 bases. The CDR3 runs 13 residues. V shed 4 bases and J 4 bases; nucleotides not matched to a gene: 3. The germline V gene has CDR1 MGHDK and CDR2 SYGVNS. The CDR3 region has the DNA TGTGCCAGCAGTGTTGACAGGGCCTATGGCTACACCTTC. Its translation: CASSVDRAYGYTF.

In DNA, the CDR3 is TGCGCCAGCAGCTTTGGAACCCGACTAGTCCAAGAGACCCAGTACTTC. Translated, it gives CASSFGTRLVQETQYF. The rearrangement uses TRBV5-1 and TRBJ2-5, with a weak D call TRBD2 (6 bases). Between the trimmed V and J ends, which lost 2 bases and 1 base, there was a span of 15 bases. The CDR3 has 16 amino acids. The germline V gene has CDR1 SGHRS and CDR2 YFSETQ.

The gene calls are TRBV20-1 and TRBJ1-2, with a tentative D call TRBD1 (5 bases). V was pared by 3 bases and J by 2 bases, with 13 bases between. This CDR3 is 14 amino acids long. Germline CDR1 and CDR2: DFQATT and SNEGSKA (reference sequence). The CDR3 nucleotides read TGCAGTGCTAGGTCCCTCGGGGGGAACTATGGCTACACCTTC. This translates into CSARSLGGNYGYTF.

The J gene is TRBJ2-5, the V gene TRBV5-1; TRBD2 aligns across 12 bases. The CDR3 loop spans 17 amino acids. V dropped 4 bases and J dropped 1; count of bases not matched to a gene: 8. The germline V gene has CDR1 SGHRS and CDR2 YFSETQ. CDR3 coding DNA: TGCGCCAGCAGCCCAGGACTAGCGGGGATCCTCCAAGAGACCCAGTACTTC. As protein: CASSPGLAGILQETQYF.

There are a few counts of this clonotype. The J gene is TRBJ2-2, the V gene TRBV11-2; perhaps TRBD1 as D (5 bases). The germline V and J ends were trimmed by 5 bases and 0 bases, with 10 bases remaining between them. Germline V CDR1 and CDR2: SGHAT, FQNNGV. CDR3 length: 15 amino acids. CDR3 bases: TGTGCCAGCAGCCTCAGGGATTCGAACACCGGGGAGCTGTTTTTT. Protein sequence: CASSLRDSNTGELFF.

This clonotype was seen a single time. V and J are TRBV29-1 and TRBJ2-1; D remains unclear. The CDR3 totals 13 residues. Trimming took off 5 bases at V and 2 bases at J, with 10 bases between the two ends. CDR1 SQVTM and CDR2 ANQGSEA come from the germline V gene. CDR3 region: CSVRAQTYNEQFF. The CDR3 bases are TGCAGCGTTAGGGCGCAGACCTACAATGAGCAGTTCTTC.

CDR3 DNA sequence: TGTGCCTGGACCGCCTGGGGTGCCAACGTCCTGACTTTC. Encoded protein: CAWTAWGANVLTF. V and J are TRBV30 and TRBJ2-6; D unresolved. The CDR3 extends over 13 amino acids. V shed 4 bases and J shed 7 bases, with 11 bases lying between them. Germline V CDR1 and CDR2: GTSNPN, SVGIG (reference sequence). Variable domain in full (rest from reference TRBV30 and TRBJ2-6): SQTIHQWPATLVQPVGSPLSLECTVEGTSNPNLYWYRQAAGRGLQLLFYSVGIGQISSEVPQNLSASRPQDRQFILSSKKLLLSDSGFYLCAWTAWGANVLTFGAGSRLTVL.

The chain recombines TRBV7-3 with TRBJ2-3; D call uncertain. Trimming took 4 bases from V and 2 from J, leaving 10 bases between them. Germline-derived CDR1 and CDR2 are SGHTA and FQGTGA. The CDR3 contains 14 residues. CDR3 nucleotide sequence: TGTGCCAGCAGCTCCCGGGCCGACACAGATACGCAGTATTTT. Encoded protein: CASSSRADTDTQYF.

V usage is TRBV6-5 and J usage is TRBJ2-7; the match to TRBD1 covers 8 bases. Looked up from germline, CDR1 is MNHEY and CDR2 is SVGAGI. The CDR3 totals 15 residues. The V and J ends lost 6 bases and 3 bases, in that order; junction bases with no gene match: 10. The CDR3 DNA follows: TGTGCCAGCAGACAAGACAGGGGAGTTCACTACGAGCAGTACTTC. It yields the protein CASRQDRGVHYEQYF.

This chain links TRBV6-2 or TRBV6-3 with TRBJ1-5, with unresolved D. Germline assignment: CDR1 MNHEY and CDR2 SVGEGT. The CDR3 is 13 amino acids. V was clipped by 6 bases and J by 4 bases, with 10 bases between them. The CDR3 DNA follows: TGTGCCAGCAGGGATCACCCTAATCAGCCCCAGCATTTT. The encoded protein is CASRDHPNQPQHF.

The V gene is TRBV24-1, the J gene TRBJ2-5; 9 bases map to TRBD2. The V segment lost 4 bases and the J segment 4 bases; nucleotides outside the gene matches: 6. Germline V gene lookup returns CDR1 KGHDR and CDR2 SFDVKD. The CDR3 extends over 15 amino acids. The CDR3 protein is CATSEGAGGRETQYF. The CDR3 coding sequence is TGTGCCACCAGTGAAGGTGCGGGAGGGCGAGAGACCCAGTACTTC.

This clonotype came up once. This sequence joins TRBV4-3 and TRBJ1-2, with D perhaps TRBD1 (6 bases). The ends were cut back, 0 bases at V and 3 bases at J, with 11 bases in the middle. The length of the CDR3 is 15 residues. Germline lookup yields CDR1 LGHNA and CDR2 YSLEER. The CDR3 DNA is TGCGCCAGCAGCCAAGATCGGGGGCCGGACTATGGCTACACCTTC. The encoded protein is CASSQDRGPDYGYTF.

This rearrangement joins TRBV18 to TRBJ2-4; no clear D. Trimming stripped 0 bases from V and 0 bases from J, with 6 bases between. This CDR3 comprises 15 residues. CDR1 and CDR2 from the germline V gene are KGHSH and LQKENI. CDR3 bases: TGTGCCAGCTCACCACCGACTGAAGCCAAAAACATTCAGTACTTC. Translation gives CASSPPTEAKNIQYF.

The chain uses TRBV12-3 or TRBV12-4 and TRBJ2-3; D might be TRBD2 (5 bases). The CDR3 extends over 12 amino acids. The ends were cut back, 5 bases at V and 9 bases at J, with 12 bases in the middle. CDR3 in amino acids: CASSPPLETQYF. In nucleotides, the CDR3 is TGTGCCAGCAGTCCCCCACTAGAAACGCAGTATTTT.

V and J are TRBV9 and TRBJ2-1, with TRBD2 as a possible D gene (5 bases). Germline assignment: CDR1 SGDLS and CDR2 YYNGEE. V was cut by 0 bases and J by 0 bases, with 10 bases left in between. The length of the CDR3 is 16 residues. The CDR3 DNA sequence: TGTGCCAGCAGCGTAGGCGGGCGGGCCTCCTACAATGAGCAGTTCTTC. Translating gives CASSVGGRASYNEQFF.